This TCR beta chain was found in a study of T cells after yellow fever vaccination. Study-wide points: Primary-vaccination clones mostly resurfaced post-booster (less than 98% CD4, approximately 87% CD8).

The TCR cDNA carried a universal primer site and UMIs from 5'RACE template switching. Each CDR3 protein gets one entry after TCRdb re-called the 5' RACE reads with MiXCR. The sample holds about 300,000 distinct CDR3 sequences; around 9.3% are singletons and the top ten take around 3.4%. Points on this clonotype: What it binds is not known.

The CDR3 is 15 amino acids. CDR1 is SGHRS and CDR2 is YFSETQ in the germline V gene. Trimming cost V 4 bases and J 5 bases; bases outside gene matches: 3. This sequence joins TRBV5-1 and TRBJ2-1, with 13 bases lining up with TRBD2. Sequencing used CD4+ T cells sorted from PBMCs, obtained 5 days after the yellow fever booster vaccination. This TCR was recovered from a man aged 18 to 35 who received the YFV17D yellow fever vaccine. The DNA for the CDR3 is TGCGCCAGCAGCATTGGGACTAGCGGGGACAATGAGCAGTTCTTC. Its protein product is CASSIGTSGDNEQFF.